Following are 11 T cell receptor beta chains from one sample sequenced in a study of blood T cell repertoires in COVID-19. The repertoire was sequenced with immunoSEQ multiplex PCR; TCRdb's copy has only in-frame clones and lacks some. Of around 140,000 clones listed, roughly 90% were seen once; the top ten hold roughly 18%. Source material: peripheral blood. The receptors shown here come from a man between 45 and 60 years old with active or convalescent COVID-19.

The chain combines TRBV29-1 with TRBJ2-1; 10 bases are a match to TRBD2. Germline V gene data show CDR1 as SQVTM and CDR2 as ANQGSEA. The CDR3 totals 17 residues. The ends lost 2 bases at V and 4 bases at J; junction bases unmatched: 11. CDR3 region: CSVETGVSGRAYNEQFF. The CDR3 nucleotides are TGCAGCGTTGAAACTGGGGTGAGCGGGAGGGCTTACAATGAGCAGTTCTTC.

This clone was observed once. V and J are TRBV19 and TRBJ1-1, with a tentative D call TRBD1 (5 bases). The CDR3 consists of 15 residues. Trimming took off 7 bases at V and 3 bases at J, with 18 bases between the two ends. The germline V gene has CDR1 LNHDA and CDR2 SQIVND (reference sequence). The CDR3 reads CASTKWGREDTEAFF. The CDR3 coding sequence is TGTGCCAGTACAAAGTGGGGCCGCGAGGACACTGAAGCTTTCTTT.

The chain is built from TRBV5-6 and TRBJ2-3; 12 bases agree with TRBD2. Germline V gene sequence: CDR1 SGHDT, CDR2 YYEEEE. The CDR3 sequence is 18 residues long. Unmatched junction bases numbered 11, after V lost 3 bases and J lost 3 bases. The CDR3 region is CASSWRRLAGVGTDTQYF. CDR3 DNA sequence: TGTGCCAGCAGCTGGAGGAGACTAGCGGGAGTCGGGACAGATACGCAGTATTTT.

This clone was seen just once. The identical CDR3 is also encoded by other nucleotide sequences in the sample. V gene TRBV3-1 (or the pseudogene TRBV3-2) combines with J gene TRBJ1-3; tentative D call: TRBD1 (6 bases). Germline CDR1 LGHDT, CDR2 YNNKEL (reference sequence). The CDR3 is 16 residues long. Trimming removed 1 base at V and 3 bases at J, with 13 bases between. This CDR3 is CASSQAGGASGNTIYF. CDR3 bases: TGTGCCAGCAGCCAAGCGGGGGGGGCCAGTGGAAACACCATATATTTT.

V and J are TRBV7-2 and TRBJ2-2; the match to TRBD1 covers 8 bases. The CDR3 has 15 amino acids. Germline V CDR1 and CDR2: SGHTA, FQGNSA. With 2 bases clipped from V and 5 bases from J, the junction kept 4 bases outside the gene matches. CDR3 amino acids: CASSLKTGVTGELFF. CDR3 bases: TGTGCCAGCAGCTTAAAGACAGGGGTTACCGGGGAGCTGTTTTTT.

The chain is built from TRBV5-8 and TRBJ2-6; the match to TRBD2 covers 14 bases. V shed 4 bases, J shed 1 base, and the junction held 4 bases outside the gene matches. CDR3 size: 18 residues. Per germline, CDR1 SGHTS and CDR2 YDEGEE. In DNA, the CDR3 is TGTGCCAGCAGCCAAAGACTAGCGGGAGGGTCTGGGGCCAACGTCCTGACTTTC. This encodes CASSQRLAGGSGANVLTF.

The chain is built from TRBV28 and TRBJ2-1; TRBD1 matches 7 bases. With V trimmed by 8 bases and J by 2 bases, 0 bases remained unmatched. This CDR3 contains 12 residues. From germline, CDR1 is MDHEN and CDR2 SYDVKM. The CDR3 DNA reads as TGTGCCAGCGGGACAGCCTACAATGAGCAGTTCTTC. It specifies CASGTAYNEQFF.

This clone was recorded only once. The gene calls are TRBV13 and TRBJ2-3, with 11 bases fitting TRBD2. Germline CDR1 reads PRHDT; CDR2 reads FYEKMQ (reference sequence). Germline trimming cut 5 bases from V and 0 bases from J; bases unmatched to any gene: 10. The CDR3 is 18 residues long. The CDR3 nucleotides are TGTGCCAGCAGCCAGGGGCTAGCGGGGGGCCAAAGCACAGATACGCAGTATTTT. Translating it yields CASSQGLAGGQSTDTQYF.

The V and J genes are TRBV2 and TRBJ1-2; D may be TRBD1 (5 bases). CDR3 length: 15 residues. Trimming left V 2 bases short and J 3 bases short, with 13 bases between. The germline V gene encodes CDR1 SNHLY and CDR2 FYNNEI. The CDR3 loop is CASSERRGQDYGYTF. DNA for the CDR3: TGTGCCAGCAGTGAAAGAAGAGGACAAGACTATGGCTACACCTTC. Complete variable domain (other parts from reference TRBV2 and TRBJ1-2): EPEVTQTPSHQVTQMGQEVILRCVPISNHLYFYWYRQILGQKVEFLVSFYNNEISEKSEIFDDQFSVERPDGSNFTLKIRSTKLEDSAMYFCASSERRGQDYGYTFGSGTRLTVV.

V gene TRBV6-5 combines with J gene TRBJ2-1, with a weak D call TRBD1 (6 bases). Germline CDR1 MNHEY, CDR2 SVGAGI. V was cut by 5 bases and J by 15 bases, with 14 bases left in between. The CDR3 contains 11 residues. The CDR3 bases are TGTGCCAGCAGTCAACAGGGAGCTAGGTTCTTC. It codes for CASSQQGARFF.

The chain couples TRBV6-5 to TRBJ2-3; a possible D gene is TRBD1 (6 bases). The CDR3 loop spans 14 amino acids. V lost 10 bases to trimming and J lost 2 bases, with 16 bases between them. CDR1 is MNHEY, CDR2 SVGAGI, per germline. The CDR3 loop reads CAISRGLDTDTQYF. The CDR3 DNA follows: TGTGCCATCTCTAGGGGGTTGGACACAGATACGCAGTATTTT.